These 10 T cell receptor beta chains were all obtained from the same sample, sequenced in a study of T cells in Graves' hyperthyroidism and ophthalmopathy. Amplification targeted TCR beta CDR3 regions from RNA transcripts. The primer set for the first-round RT-PCR of the TCR CDR3 was HTBI. One entry per CDR3 protein results from TCRdb running MiXCR on the multiplex PCR reads. The table lists about 610,000 distinct CDR3 sequences, roughly 16% of them singletons, with around 3.5% in the top ten. Sequencing used blood. The receptors come from a middle-aged woman with Graves' ophthalmopathy.

Many counts were recorded for this clonotype. The chain recombines TRBV20-1 with TRBJ2-1; D is unresolved. V shed 5 bases and J shed 8 bases, with 13 bases lying between them. The length of the CDR3 is 12 residues. Germline values: CDR1 DFQATT, CDR2 SNEGSKA (reference sequence). The DNA for the CDR3 is TGCAGTGCTGATCTAGTGTGGGATGAGCAGTTCTTC. This translates into CSADLVWDEQFF.

The CDR3 reads CASSHTHRDYGYTF. The CDR3 region has the DNA TGTGCCAGCAGCCATACCCACAGGGACTATGGCTACACCTTC. The J gene is TRBJ1-2, the V gene TRBV7-3; tentative D call: TRBD1 (6 bases). The germline V and J ends were trimmed by 5 bases and 3 bases, with 13 bases remaining between them. This CDR3 region has 14 residues. Germline CDR1 is SGHTA and CDR2 is FQGTGA. Variable domain in full (rest from reference TRBV7-3 and TRBJ1-2): GAGVSQTPSNKVTEKGKYVELRCDPISGHTALYWYRQSLGQGPEFLIYFQGTGAADDSGLPNDRFFAVRPEGSVSTLKIQRTERGDSAVYLCASSHTHRDYGYTFGSGTRLTVV.

This clonotype came up many times. The chain uses TRBV2 and TRBJ2-7; 12 bases line up with TRBD2. The CDR3 consists of 15 residues. Germline V gene data show CDR1 as SNHLY and CDR2 as FYNNEI. V dropped 5 bases and J dropped 5; count of bases not matched to a gene: 7. This chain's CDR3 is CASSLTWTSGNEQYF. The DNA of the CDR3 is TGTGCCAGCAGTCTGACGTGGACTAGCGGGAACGAGCAGTACTTC.

V gene TRBV7-9 combines with J gene TRBJ2-7, with no clear D. V was pared by 5 bases and J by 9 bases, with 14 bases between. Germline V gene sequence: CDR1 SEHNR, CDR2 FQNEAQ (reference sequence). The CDR3 length is 12 residues. The CDR3 coding sequence is TGTGCCAGCAGCCCGCTGTCCGACGGGCAGTACTTC. Protein sequence: CASSPLSDGQYF. The full variable domain, with the rest looked up from reference TRBV7-9 and TRBJ2-7, is DTGVSQNPRHKITKRGQNVTFRCDPISEHNRLYWYRQTLGQGPEFLTYFQNEAQLEKSRLLSDRFSAERPKGSFSTLEIQRTEQGDSAMYLCASSPLSDGQYFGPGTRLTVT.

The chain is built from TRBV5-4 and TRBJ2-3; D remains ambiguous. CDR1 is SGHNT, CDR2 YYREEE, per germline (reference sequence). Trimming shortened V by 5 bases and J by 3 bases, and 13 bases separated the two germline ends. The CDR3 length is 14 residues. The CDR3 bases are TGTGCCAGCAGACCCATGGGCAGTACAGATACGCAGTATTTT. Translated, it gives CASRPMGSTDTQYF.

In this sample, this clonotype turned up many times. The chain recombines TRBV11-3 with TRBJ2-3; TRBD1 matches 8 bases. Germline V lookup: CDR1 SGHNT, CDR2 YENEEA. This CDR3 spans 14 amino acids. V lost 2 bases to trimming and J lost 4 bases; unmatched junction nucleotides: 2. This chain's CDR3 is CASSLQGAADTQYF. The CDR3 DNA follows: TGTGCCAGCAGCTTACAGGGGGCTGCAGATACGCAGTATTTT.

This clonotype has ten or more counts. This chain joins TRBV5-1 and TRBJ1-1; no definite D call. V was shortened by 0 bases and J by 3 bases, with 6 bases between the two germline ends. The germline gives CDR1 SGHRS, CDR2 YFSETQ. The CDR3 consists of 13 residues. In DNA form, the CDR3 reads TGCGCCAGCAGCTTGGTCGTCGACACTGAAGCTTTCTTT. This sequence encodes CASSLVVDTEAFF.

This clonotype was recorded many times. The chain is built from TRBV28 and TRBJ1-5; 8 nucleotides line up with TRBD1. Germline-derived CDR1 and CDR2 are MDHEN and SYDVKM. This CDR3 has 15 amino acids. V trimming: 3 bases; J trimming: 4 bases; junction bases outside the gene matches: 5. The CDR3 protein is CASSFYRGENQPQHF. CDR3 sequence (DNA): TGTGCCAGCAGTTTCTACAGGGGGGAGAATCAGCCCCAGCATTTT.

This clonotype was counted ten times or more. This sequence joins TRBV12-3 or TRBV12-4 and TRBJ1-1; 7 bases agree with TRBD1. V trimming: 7 bases; J trimming: 2 bases; junction bases outside the gene matches: 7. The length of the CDR3 is 14 residues. This chain's CDR3 is CASTLGGLNTEAFF. In DNA form, the CDR3 reads TGTGCCAGCACCCTAGGGGGCCTTAACACTGAAGCTTTCTTT.

The chain recombines TRBV27 with TRBJ1-5; D is unresolved. Trimming took 5 bases from V and 5 from J, leaving 10 bases between them. The germline gives CDR1 MNHEY, CDR2 SMNVEV (reference sequence). This CDR3 is built from 13 residues. CDR3 sequence: CASSLQRDQPQHF. The DNA of the CDR3 is TGTGCCAGCAGTCTTCAGCGAGATCAGCCCCAGCATTTT.